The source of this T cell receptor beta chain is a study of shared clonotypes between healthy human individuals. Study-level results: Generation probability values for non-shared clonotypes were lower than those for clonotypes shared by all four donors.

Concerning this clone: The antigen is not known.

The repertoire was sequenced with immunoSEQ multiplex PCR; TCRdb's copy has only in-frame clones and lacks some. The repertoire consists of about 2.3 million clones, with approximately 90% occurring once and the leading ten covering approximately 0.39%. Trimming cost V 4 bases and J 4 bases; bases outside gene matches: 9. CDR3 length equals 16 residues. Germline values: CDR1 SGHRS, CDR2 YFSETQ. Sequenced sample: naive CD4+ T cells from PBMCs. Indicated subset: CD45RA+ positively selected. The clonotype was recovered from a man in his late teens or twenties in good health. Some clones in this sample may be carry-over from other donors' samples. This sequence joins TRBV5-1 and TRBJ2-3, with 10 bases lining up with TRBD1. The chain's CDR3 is CASSPRTGGKSDTQYF. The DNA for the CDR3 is TGCGCCAGCAGCCCCAGGACAGGGGGAAAATCAGATACGCAGTATTTT.